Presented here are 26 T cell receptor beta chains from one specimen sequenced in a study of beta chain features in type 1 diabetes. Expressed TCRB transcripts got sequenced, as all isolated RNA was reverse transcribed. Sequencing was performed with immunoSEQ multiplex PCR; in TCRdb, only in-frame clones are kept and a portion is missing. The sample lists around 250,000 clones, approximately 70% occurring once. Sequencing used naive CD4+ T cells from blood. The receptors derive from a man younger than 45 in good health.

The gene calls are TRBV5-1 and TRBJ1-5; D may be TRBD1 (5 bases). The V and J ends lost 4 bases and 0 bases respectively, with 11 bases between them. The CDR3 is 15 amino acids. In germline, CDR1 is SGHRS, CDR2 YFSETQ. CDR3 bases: TGCGCCAGCAGCGAAGGGACCTATAGCAATCAGCCCCAGCATTTT. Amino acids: CASSEGTYSNQPQHF.

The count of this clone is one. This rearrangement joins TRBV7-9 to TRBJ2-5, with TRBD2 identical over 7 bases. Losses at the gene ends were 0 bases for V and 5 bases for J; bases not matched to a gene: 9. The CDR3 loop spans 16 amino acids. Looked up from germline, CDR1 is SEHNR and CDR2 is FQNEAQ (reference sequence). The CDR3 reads CASSLAGGPITETQYF. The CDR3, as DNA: TGTGCCAGCAGCTTAGCGGGAGGGCCTATAACGGAGACCCAGTACTTC.

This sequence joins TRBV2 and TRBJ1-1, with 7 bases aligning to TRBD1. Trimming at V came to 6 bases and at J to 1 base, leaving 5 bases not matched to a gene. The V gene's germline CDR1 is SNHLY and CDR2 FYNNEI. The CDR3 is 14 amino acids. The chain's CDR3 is CASSLGQANTEAFF. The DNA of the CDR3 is TGTGCCAGCAGCCTTGGACAGGCGAACACTGAAGCTTTCTTT.

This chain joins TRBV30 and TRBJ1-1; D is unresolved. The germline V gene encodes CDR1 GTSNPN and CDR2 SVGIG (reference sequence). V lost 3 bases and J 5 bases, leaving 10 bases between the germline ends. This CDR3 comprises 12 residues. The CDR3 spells CAWSPDQTEAFF. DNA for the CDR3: TGTGCCTGGAGCCCCGATCAAACTGAAGCTTTCTTT.

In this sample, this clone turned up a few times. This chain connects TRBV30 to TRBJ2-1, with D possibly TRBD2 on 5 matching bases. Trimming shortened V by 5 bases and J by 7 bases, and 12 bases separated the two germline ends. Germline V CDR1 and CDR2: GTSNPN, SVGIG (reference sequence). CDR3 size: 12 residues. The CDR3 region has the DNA TGTGCCTGGGCCGCCAGCGGTAATGAGCAGTTCTTC. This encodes CAWAASGNEQFF. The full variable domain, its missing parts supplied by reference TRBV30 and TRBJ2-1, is SQTIHQWPATLVQPVGSPLSLECTVEGTSNPNLYWYRQAAGRGLQLLFYSVGIGQISSEVPQNLSASRPQDRQFILSSKKLLLSDSGFYLCAWAASGNEQFFGPGTRLTVL.

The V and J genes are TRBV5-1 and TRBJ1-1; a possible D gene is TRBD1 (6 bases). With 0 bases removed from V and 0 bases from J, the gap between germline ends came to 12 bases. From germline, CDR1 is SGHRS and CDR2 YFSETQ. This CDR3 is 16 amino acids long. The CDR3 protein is CASSLAPTGMNTEAFF. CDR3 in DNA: TGCGCCAGCAGCTTGGCCCCGACAGGAATGAACACTGAAGCTTTCTTT.

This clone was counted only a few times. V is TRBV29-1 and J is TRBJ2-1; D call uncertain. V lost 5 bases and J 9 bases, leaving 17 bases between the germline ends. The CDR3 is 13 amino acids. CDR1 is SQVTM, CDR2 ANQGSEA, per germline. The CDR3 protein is CSVTSPTSGEQFF. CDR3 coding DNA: TGCAGCGTTACCTCGCCAACCTCCGGTGAGCAGTTCTTC.

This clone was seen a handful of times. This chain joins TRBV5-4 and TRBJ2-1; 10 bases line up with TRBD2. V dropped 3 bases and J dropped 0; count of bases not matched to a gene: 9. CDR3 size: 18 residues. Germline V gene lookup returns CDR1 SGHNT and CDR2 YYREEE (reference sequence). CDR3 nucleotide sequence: TGTGCCAGCAGCTCCCTAGCGGGGGCCATTAGCTCCTACAATGAGCAGTTCTTC. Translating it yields CASSSLAGAISSYNEQFF.

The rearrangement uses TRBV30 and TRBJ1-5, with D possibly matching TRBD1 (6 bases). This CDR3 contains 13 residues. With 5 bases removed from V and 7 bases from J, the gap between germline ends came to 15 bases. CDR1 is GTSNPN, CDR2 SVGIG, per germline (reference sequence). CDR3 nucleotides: TGTGCCTGGCGTACCCAGGGGAGCCAGCCCCAGCATTTT. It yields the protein CAWRTQGSQPQHF. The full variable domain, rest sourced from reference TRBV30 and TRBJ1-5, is SQTIHQWPATLVQPVGSPLSLECTVEGTSNPNLYWYRQAAGRGLQLLFYSVGIGQISSEVPQNLSASRPQDRQFILSSKKLLLSDSGFYLCAWRTQGSQPQHFGDGTRLSIL.

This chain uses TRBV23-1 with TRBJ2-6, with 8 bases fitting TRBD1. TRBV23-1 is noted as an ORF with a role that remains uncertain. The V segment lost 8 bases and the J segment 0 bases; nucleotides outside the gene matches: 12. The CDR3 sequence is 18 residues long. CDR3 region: CASALPGTGLSGANVLTF. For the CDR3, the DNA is TGCGCCAGCGCACTTCCCGGGACAGGCCTCTCTGGGGCCAACGTCCTGACTTTC.

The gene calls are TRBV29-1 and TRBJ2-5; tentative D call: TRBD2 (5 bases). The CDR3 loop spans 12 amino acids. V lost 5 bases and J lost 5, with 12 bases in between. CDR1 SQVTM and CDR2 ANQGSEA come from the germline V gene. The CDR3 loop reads CSVFGPGETQYF. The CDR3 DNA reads TGCAGCGTTTTCGGGCCGGGGGAGACCCAGTACTTC.

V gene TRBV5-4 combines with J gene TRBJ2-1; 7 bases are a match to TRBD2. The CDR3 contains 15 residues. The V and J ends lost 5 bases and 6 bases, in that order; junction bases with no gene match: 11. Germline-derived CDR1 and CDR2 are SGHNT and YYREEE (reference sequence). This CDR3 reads CASSLSGVVGNEQFF. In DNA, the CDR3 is TGTGCCAGCAGTCTCAGCGGGGTCGTCGGCAATGAGCAGTTCTTC.

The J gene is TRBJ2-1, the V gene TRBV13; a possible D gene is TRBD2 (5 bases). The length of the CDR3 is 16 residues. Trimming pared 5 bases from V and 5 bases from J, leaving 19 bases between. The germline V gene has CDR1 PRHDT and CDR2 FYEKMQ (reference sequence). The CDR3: CASSPALPGVHNEQFF. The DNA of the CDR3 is TGTGCCAGCAGCCCTGCCCTCCCCGGGGTTCACAATGAGCAGTTCTTC.

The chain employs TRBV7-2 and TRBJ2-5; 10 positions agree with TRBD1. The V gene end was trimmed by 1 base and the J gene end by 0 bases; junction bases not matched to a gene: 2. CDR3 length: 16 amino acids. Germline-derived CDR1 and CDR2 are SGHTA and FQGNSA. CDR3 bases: TGTGCCAGCAGCTTAGGGGACAGGGGATACCAAGAGACCCAGTACTTC. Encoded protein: CASSLGDRGYQETQYF.

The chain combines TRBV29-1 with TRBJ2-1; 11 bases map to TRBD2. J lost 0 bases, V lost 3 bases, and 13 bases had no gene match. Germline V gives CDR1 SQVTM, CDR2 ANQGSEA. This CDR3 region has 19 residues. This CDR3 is CSVELAGTSGGSSYNEQFF. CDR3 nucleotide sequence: TGCAGCGTTGAGTTGGCCGGGACTAGCGGAGGGAGCTCCTACAATGAGCAGTTCTTC.

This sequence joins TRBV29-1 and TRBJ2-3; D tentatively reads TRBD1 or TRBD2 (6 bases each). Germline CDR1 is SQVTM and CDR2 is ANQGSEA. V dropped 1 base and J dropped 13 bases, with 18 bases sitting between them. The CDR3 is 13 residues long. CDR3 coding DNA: TGCAGCGTTGAAGCGGGGGCAGGTCGTGGAAAGTATTTT. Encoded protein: CSVEAGAGRGKYF.

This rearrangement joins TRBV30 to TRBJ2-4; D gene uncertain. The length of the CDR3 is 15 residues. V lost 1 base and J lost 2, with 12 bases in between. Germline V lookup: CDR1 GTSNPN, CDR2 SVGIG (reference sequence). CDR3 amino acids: CAWSGGFLSKNIQYF. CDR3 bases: TGTGCCTGGAGTGGTGGGTTTTTATCCAAAAACATTCAGTACTTC. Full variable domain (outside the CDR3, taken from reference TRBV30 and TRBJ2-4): SQTIHQWPATLVQPVGSPLSLECTVEGTSNPNLYWYRQAAGRGLQLLFYSVGIGQISSEVPQNLSASRPQDRQFILSSKKLLLSDSGFYLCAWSGGFLSKNIQYFGAGTRLSVL.

As DNA, the CDR3 is TGCGCCAGCAGCCAAGACCTGGGGGTCAATGAGCAGTTCTTC. Residues: CASSQDLGVNEQFF. J is TRBJ2-1 and V is TRBV4-3; D is perhaps TRBD1 or TRBD2 (5 bases each). CDR3 length: 14 residues. With 0 bases removed from V and 6 bases from J, the gap between germline ends came to 9 bases. Per the germline V gene, CDR1 is LGHNA and CDR2 is YSLEER.

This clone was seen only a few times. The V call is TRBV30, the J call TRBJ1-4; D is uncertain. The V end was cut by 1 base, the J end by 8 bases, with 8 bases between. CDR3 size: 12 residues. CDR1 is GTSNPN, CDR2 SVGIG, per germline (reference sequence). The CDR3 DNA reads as TGTGCCTGGAGTGCGACCTGGGAAAAACTGTTTTTT. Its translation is CAWSATWEKLFF.

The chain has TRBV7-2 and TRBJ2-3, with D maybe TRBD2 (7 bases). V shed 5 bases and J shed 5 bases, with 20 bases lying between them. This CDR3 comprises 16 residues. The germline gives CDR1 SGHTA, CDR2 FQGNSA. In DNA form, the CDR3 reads TGTGCCAGCAGCCCCCTAGGGGGAGGGCCAGGAGATACGCAGTATTTT. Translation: CASSPLGGGPGDTQYF. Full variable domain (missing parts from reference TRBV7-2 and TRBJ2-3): GAGVSQSPSNKVTEKGKDVELRCDPISGHTALYWYRQSLGQGLEFLIYFQGNSAPDKSGLPSDRFSAERTGGSVSTLTIQRTQQEDSAVYLCASSPLGGGPGDTQYFGPGTRLTVL.

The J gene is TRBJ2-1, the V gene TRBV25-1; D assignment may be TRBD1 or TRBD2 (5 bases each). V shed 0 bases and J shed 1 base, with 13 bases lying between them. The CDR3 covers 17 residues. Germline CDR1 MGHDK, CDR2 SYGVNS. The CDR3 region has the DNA TGTGCCAGCAGTGAATATCTGGGGGTAGGTTCCTACAATGAGCAGTTCTTC. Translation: CASSEYLGVGSYNEQFF.

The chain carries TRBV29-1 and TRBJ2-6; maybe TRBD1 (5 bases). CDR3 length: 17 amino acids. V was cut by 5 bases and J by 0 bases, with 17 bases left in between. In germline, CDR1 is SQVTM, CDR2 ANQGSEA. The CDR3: CSVYDRDFLSGANVLTF. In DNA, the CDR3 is TGCAGCGTTTATGACAGAGATTTCCTCTCTGGGGCCAACGTCCTGACTTTC.

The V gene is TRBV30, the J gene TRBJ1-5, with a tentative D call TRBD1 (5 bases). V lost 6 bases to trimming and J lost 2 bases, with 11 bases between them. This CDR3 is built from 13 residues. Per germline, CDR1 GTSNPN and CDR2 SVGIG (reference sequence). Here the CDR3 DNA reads TGTGCCTGCTCGCGGGACGGCAATCAGCCCCAGCATTTT. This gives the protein CACSRDGNQPQHF. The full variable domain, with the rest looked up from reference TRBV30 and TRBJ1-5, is SQTIHQWPATLVQPVGSPLSLECTVEGTSNPNLYWYRQAAGRGLQLLFYSVGIGQISSEVPQNLSASRPQDRQFILSSKKLLLSDSGFYLCACSRDGNQPQHFGDGTRLSIL.

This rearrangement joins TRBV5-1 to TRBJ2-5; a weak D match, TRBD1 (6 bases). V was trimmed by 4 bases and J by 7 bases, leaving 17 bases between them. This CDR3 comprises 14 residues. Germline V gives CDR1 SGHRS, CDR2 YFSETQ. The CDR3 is CASSPDSSWGTQYF. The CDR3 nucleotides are TGCGCCAGCAGCCCGGACAGCTCCTGGGGGACCCAGTACTTC.

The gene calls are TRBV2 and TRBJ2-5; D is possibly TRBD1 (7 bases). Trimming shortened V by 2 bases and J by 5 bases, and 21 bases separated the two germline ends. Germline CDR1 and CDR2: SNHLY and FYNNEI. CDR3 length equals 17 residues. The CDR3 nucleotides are TGTGCCAGCAGTGAATTTCTTGGAGGGGGCTCGCGGGAGACCCAGTACTTC. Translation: CASSEFLGGGSRETQYF.

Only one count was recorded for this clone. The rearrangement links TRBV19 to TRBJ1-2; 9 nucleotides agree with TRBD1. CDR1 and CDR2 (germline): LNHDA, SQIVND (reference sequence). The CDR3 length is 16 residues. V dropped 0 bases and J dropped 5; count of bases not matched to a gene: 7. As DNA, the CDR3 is TGTGCCAGTAGTATAGACTCCGGGACAGGGTCTTATGGCTACACCTTC. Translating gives CASSIDSGTGSYGYTF. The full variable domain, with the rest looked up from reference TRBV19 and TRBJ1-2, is DGGITQSPKYLFRKEGQNVTLSCEQNLNHDAMYWYRQDPGQGLRLIYYSQIVNDFQKGDIAEGYSVSREKKESFPLTVTSAQKNPTAFYLCASSIDSGTGSYGYTFGSGTRLTVV.